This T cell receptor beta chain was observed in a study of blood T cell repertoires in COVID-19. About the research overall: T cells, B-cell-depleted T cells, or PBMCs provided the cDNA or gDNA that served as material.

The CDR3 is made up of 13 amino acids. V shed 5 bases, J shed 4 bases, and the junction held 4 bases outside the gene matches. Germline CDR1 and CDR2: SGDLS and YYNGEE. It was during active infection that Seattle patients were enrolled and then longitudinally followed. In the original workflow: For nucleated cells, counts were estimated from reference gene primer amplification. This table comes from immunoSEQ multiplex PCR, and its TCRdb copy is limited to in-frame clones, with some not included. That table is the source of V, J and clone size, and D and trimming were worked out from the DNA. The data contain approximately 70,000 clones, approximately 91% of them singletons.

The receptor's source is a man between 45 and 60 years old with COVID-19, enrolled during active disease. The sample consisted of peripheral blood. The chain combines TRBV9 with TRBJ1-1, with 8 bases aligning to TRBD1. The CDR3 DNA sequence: TGTGCCAGCAGTGGTACAGGGGGCACTGAAGCTTTCTTT. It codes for CASSGTGGTEAFF.